Following are 17 T cell receptor beta chains from one sample sequenced in a study of blood T cell repertoires in COVID-19. This table comes from immunoSEQ multiplex PCR, and its TCRdb copy is limited to in-frame clones, with some not included. Among some 240,000 clones, approximately 83% were seen once, and the ten largest hold about 3.3%. Sequencing was done on a sample of PBMCs or T cells enriched from blood (not recorded which). The receptor source for this set is a woman between 35 and 50 years old with acute COVID-19.

V gene TRBV2 combines with J gene TRBJ2-2; TRBD2 agrees at 12 bases. The germline V gene has CDR1 SNHLY and CDR2 FYNNEI. The CDR3 extends over 16 amino acids. V gave up 5 bases and J gave up 4 bases; unmatched junction bases: 5. The CDR3 DNA follows: TGTGCCAGCAGTCGACTAGCGGGAGAGGTCACCGGGGAGCTGTTTTTT. Amino acids: CASSRLAGEVTGELFF.

The chain combines TRBV14 with TRBJ2-1, with 12 bases lining up with TRBD2. CDR3 length equals 16 residues. The ends lost 4 bases at V and 10 bases at J; junction bases unmatched: 11. Germline V gene sequence: CDR1 SGHDN, CDR2 FVKESK. In DNA form, the CDR3 reads TGTGCCAGCAGCCGAGAGTCGGGACTAGCGGGTCAAGAGCAGTTCTTC. Translation: CASSRESGLAGQEQFF.

The J gene is TRBJ2-2, the V gene TRBV4-2; the match to TRBD1 covers 9 bases. Germline V gives CDR1 LGHNA, CDR2 YNFKEQ. This CDR3 spans 20 amino acids. The trim removed 0 bases at V and 0 bases at J, leaving 11 bases unmatched. CDR3: CASSQEVPGTGTPNTGELFF. DNA of the CDR3: TGTGCCAGCAGCCAAGAAGTCCCGGGGACAGGGACCCCGAACACCGGGGAGCTGTTTTTT.

The chain has TRBV5-1 and TRBJ1-5, with a possible D match to TRBD1 (5 bases). The CDR3 spans 16 residues. Germline-derived CDR1 and CDR2 are SGHRS and YFSETQ. The V gene lost 0 bases and the J gene lost 0 bases, with 10 bases spanning the gap. Written as DNA, the CDR3 is TGCGCCAGCAGCTTGGGGACCAGGGATAGCAATCAGCCCCAGCATTTT. Amino acids: CASSLGTRDSNQPQHF.

The chain employs TRBV5-1 and TRBJ1-5; TRBD1 might be the D (6 bases). The CDR3 has 15 amino acids. V shed 1 base and J shed 1 base, with 9 bases lying between them. CDR1 is SGHRS and CDR2 is YFSETQ in the germline V gene. The CDR3 loop is CASSLTGNSNQPQHF. CDR3 nucleotides: TGCGCCAGCAGCTTGACAGGGAACAGCAATCAGCCCCAGCATTTT.

The DNA of the CDR3 is TGTGCCAGCAAACAGACCCTCGGGGACAATGAGCAGTTCTTC. Translated: CASKQTLGDNEQFF. The V call is TRBV7-9, the J call TRBJ2-1; D possibly corresponds to TRBD2 (5 bases). The CDR3 has 14 residues. Per germline, CDR1 SEHNR and CDR2 FQNEAQ (reference sequence). Between the trimmed V and J ends, which lost 7 bases and 5 bases, there was a span of 15 bases. Supplemented by reference TRBV7-9 and TRBJ2-1, the full variable domain reads DTGVSQNPRHKITKRGQNVTFRCDPISEHNRLYWYRQTLGQGPEFLTYFQNEAQLEKSRLLSDRFSAERPKGSFSTLEIQRTEQGDSAMYLCASKQTLGDNEQFFGPGTRLTVL.

The count of this clone is one. V usage is TRBV7-3 and J usage is TRBJ2-3; TRBD1 matches at 12 bases. CDR1 is SGHTA and CDR2 is FQGTGA in the germline V gene. V shed 4 bases, J shed 5 bases, and the junction held 10 bases outside the gene matches. The CDR3 contains 17 residues. CDR3 nucleotides: TGTGCCAGCAGCTCCAAGGGACAGGGGGCGCAGGGAGATACGCAGTATTTT. Translated, it gives CASSSKGQGAQGDTQYF.

The rearrangement uses TRBV2 and TRBJ2-1; a weak D match, TRBD1 (5 bases). The CDR3 has 13 residues. The germline V and J ends were trimmed by 3 bases and 4 bases, with 7 bases remaining between them. CDR1 and CDR2 (germline): SNHLY, FYNNEI. The CDR3 DNA reads as TGTGCCAGCAGTGATCGACAGTACAATGAGCAGTTCTTC. It translates to CASSDRQYNEQFF. The variable domain in full, with the rest retrieved from reference TRBV2 and TRBJ2-1, is EPEVTQTPSHQVTQMGQEVILRCVPISNHLYFYWYRQILGQKVEFLVSFYNNEISEKSEIFDDQFSVERPDGSNFTLKIRSTKLEDSAMYFCASSDRQYNEQFFGPGTRLTVL.

In this sample, this clone turned up many times. This sequence joins TRBV12-2 and TRBJ1-1; TRBD1, the table's D call, was not compared with the DNA. TRBV12-2 is given as a pseudogene. The CDR3 has 15 amino acids. The CDR3 spells CASRLDNRENTEAFF. CDR3 DNA: TGTGCAAGTCGCTTAGATAACAGGGAGAACACTGAAGCTTTCTTT.

The rearrangement joins TRBV24-1 to TRBJ1-2; 8 bases fit TRBD1. The CDR3 is 17 residues long. Germline trimming cut 4 bases from V and 5 bases from J; bases unmatched to any gene: 14. Germline assignment: CDR1 KGHDR and CDR2 SFDVKD. CDR3 nucleotides: TGTGCCACCAGTGACTCGACAGGGGCGGATTCCGGATATGGCTACACCTTC. Translating it yields CATSDSTGADSGYGYTF.

The V call is TRBV6-5, the J call TRBJ2-7; perhaps TRBD2 as D (6 bases). The CDR3 is 16 amino acids. V was trimmed by 2 bases and J by 5 bases, leaving 19 bases between them. Per the germline V gene, CDR1 is MNHEY and CDR2 is SVGAGI. The DNA of the CDR3 is TGTGCCAGCAGTTACGCGGGGACTTTTCCTACCCACGAGCAGTACTTC. It codes for CASSYAGTFPTHEQYF.

The V call is TRBV25-1, the J call TRBJ2-5; 10 positions match TRBD2. V lost 4 bases and J lost 5; bases outside the gene matches: 7. Germline values: CDR1 MGHDK, CDR2 SYGVNS. The CDR3 contains 15 residues. The CDR3 bases are TGTGCCAGCAGTGTAGCGGGGGGCCCCGACGAGACCCAGTACTTC. Protein product: CASSVAGGPDETQYF.

This clone was observed a few times. V and J are TRBV5-8 and TRBJ1-3; unclear D gene. V was pared by 4 bases and J by 0 bases, with 14 bases between. Looked up from germline, CDR1 is SGHTS and CDR2 is YDEGEE. The CDR3 is 16 residues long. The CDR3 sequence is CASSRPGVYSGNTIYF. CDR3 in DNA: TGTGCCAGCAGCCGTCCGGGAGTTTACTCTGGAAACACCATATATTTT.

The table lists this clone with a few counts. The chain links TRBV6-4 to TRBJ2-3; 7 bases line up with TRBD2. Trimming took 4 bases from V and 0 from J; bases not matched to a gene: 1. The CDR3 consists of 14 residues. Germline CDR1 and CDR2: MRHNA and SNTAGT. Here the CDR3 reads CASSVSGSTDTQYF. The CDR3 region has the DNA TGTGCCAGCAGTGTTAGCGGGAGCACAGATACGCAGTATTTT.

V and J are TRBV5-6 and TRBJ2-1; 9 bases match TRBD1. The length of the CDR3 is 15 residues. Looked up from germline, CDR1 is SGHDT and CDR2 is YYEEEE. V trimming: 4 bases; J trimming: 2 bases; junction bases outside the gene matches: 4. The CDR3 DNA is TGTGCCAGCAGCGGGGGGACAGGGCCCTACAATGAGCAGTTCTTC. It translates to CASSGGTGPYNEQFF.

V usage is TRBV5-4 and J usage is TRBJ2-1; TRBD2 is a possible D gene (5 bases). The CDR3 is made up of 17 amino acids. The germline V gene encodes CDR1 SGHNT and CDR2 YYREEE (reference sequence). Trimming took 5 bases from V and 0 from J, leaving 18 bases between them. This CDR3 reads CASSVYRGGSSYNEQFF. DNA for the CDR3: TGTGCCAGCAGTGTTTATCGAGGTGGGAGCTCCTACAATGAGCAGTTCTTC.

This chain joins TRBV19 and TRBJ2-3; D not certain. The V gene's germline CDR1 is LNHDA and CDR2 SQIVND (reference sequence). Between the trimmed V and J ends, which lost 3 bases and 0 bases, there was a span of 10 bases. The CDR3 length is 15 residues. The DNA for the CDR3 is TGTGCCAGTAGTATGGGCCAGCCGAGCACAGATACGCAGTATTTT. This encodes CASSMGQPSTDTQYF.